Listed here are 21 T cell receptor beta chains from one sample, sequenced in a study of monozygotic twins with inflammatory bowel disease. Reprocessing the 5' RACE reads, TCRdb reports a single entry for every CDR3 protein and omits DNA. Here the sample table reports about 300,000 distinct CDR3 sequences. The material sequenced was blood. Receptor source: a human donor with ulcerative colitis or Crohn's disease, or a healthy co-twin of an affected twin (not recorded which).

The chain uses TRBV5-1 and TRBJ1-1; TCRdb lists TRBD1, though no DNA is available to test this call. Germline V gives CDR1 SGHRS, CDR2 YFSETQ. This CDR3 comprises 18 residues. CDR3 amino acids: CASSQPGTGGFVDTEAFF. The full variable domain, in which reference TRBV5-1 and TRBJ1-1 provide the parts outside the CDR3, is KAGVTQTPRYLIKTRGQQVTLSCSPISGHRSVSWYQQTPGQGLQFLFEYFSETQRNKGNFPGRFSGRQFSNSRSEMNVSTLELGDSALYLCASSQPGTGGFVDTEAFFGQGTRLTVV.

This chain links TRBV20-1 with TRBJ2-4. The length of the CDR3 is 15 residues. Germline V gives CDR1 DFQATT, CDR2 SNEGSKA (reference sequence). The chain's CDR3 is CSARDAALAKNIQYF.

The chain is built from TRBV5-6 and TRBJ2-1. This CDR3 comprises 12 residues. CDR1 SGHDT and CDR2 YYEEEE come from the germline V gene. The CDR3 loop is CASTGLLNEQFF.

The chain combines TRBV30 with TRBJ2-7. Germline values: CDR1 GTSNPN, CDR2 SVGIG (reference sequence). CDR3 size: 11 residues. CDR3 region: CAWSESYEQYF.

The chain uses TRBV20-1 and TRBJ2-3; TCRdb proposes TRBD2, but this gene call is untestable without DNA. CDR1 and CDR2 (germline): DFQATT, SNEGSKA (reference sequence). The CDR3 covers 16 residues. CDR3 region: CSARDPPAGGPDTQYF.

The chain carries TRBV7-3 and TRBJ1-1; TCRdb proposes TRBD1, but this gene call is untestable without DNA. Germline loops: CDR1 SGHTA, CDR2 FQGTGA. The CDR3 covers 18 residues. The CDR3 sequence is CASSLRPSTAIMNTEAFF.

The J gene is TRBJ2-7, the V gene TRBV29-1. Germline-derived CDR1 and CDR2 are SQVTM and ANQGSEA. This CDR3 has 11 residues. CDR3 in amino acids: CSVEEGYEQYF.

V usage is TRBV20-1 and J usage is TRBJ1-5; there is no DNA to check the TCRdb D call of TRBD1. This CDR3 has 14 residues. Germline CDR1 is DFQATT and CDR2 is SNEGSKA (reference sequence). The CDR3 region is CSGGKQGENQPQHF.

The chain is built from TRBV20-1 and TRBJ2-7; the TCRdb call, TRBD2, lacks DNA for checking. The CDR3 extends over 13 amino acids. Germline V gene sequence: CDR1 DFQATT, CDR2 SNEGSKA (reference sequence). The CDR3 protein is CSTRTSGRLKQYF.

Here the CDR3 reads CASSQVATGKQETQYF. The chain carries TRBV14 and TRBJ2-5; as DNA is missing, the TRBD1 call by TCRdb cannot be tested. This CDR3 has 16 residues. Germline lookup yields CDR1 SGHDN and CDR2 FVKESK.

V gene TRBV12-3 or TRBV12-4 combines with J gene TRBJ2-2; the D call of TRBD1 rests on TCRdb alone, since no DNA is present to check it. The CDR3 spans 15 residues. The CDR3 spells CASSFSRGNTGELFF.

CDR3 amino acids: CASSPRTSGNTETQYF. The chain employs TRBV18 and TRBJ2-5; TCRdb indicates TRBD2, and absent DNA this call remains unverified. This CDR3 spans 16 amino acids. Germline CDR1 reads KGHSH; CDR2 reads LQKENI.

This rearrangement joins TRBV6-5 to TRBJ1-4; TCRdb's assignment of TRBD1 cannot be checked, as there is no DNA. Germline V gene data show CDR1 as MNHEY and CDR2 as SVGAGI. The CDR3 covers 16 residues. The CDR3 loop is CASSYPPGTGREKLFF.

The chain links TRBV7-9 to TRBJ2-3; TCRdb lists TRBD1, though no DNA is available to test this call. Germline assignment: CDR1 SEHNR and CDR2 FQNEAQ (reference sequence). CDR3 length: 15 residues. This CDR3 is CASIHEWDTTDTQYF.

J is TRBJ2-1 and V is TRBV19; the D call of TRBD1 rests on TCRdb alone, since no DNA is present to check it. This CDR3 contains 13 residues. Per germline, CDR1 LNHDA and CDR2 SQIVND (reference sequence). CDR3 residues: CASSIETLQGQFF.

The rearrangement uses TRBV20-1 and TRBJ2-7; the TRBD2 assignment by TCRdb is unverifiable without DNA. CDR3 size: 14 residues. Germline assignment: CDR1 DFQATT and CDR2 SNEGSKA (reference sequence). The CDR3 sequence is CSATGLAGGYEQYF.

The CDR3 reads CASRGTAMVTF. V gene TRBV28 combines with J gene TRBJ1-2; TCRdb returns TRBD1, unconfirmable since there is no DNA. CDR3 length: 11 residues. The germline V gene encodes CDR1 MDHEN and CDR2 SYDVKM.

The chain employs TRBV27 and TRBJ2-7; TCRdb returns TRBD2, unconfirmable since there is no DNA. CDR3 length: 12 residues. CDR1 and CDR2 (germline): MNHEY, SMNVEV (reference sequence). This CDR3 is CASSSGLQGQYF.

The rearrangement links TRBV13 to TRBJ2-7; TCRdb lists TRBD1, though no DNA is available to test this call. The germline gives CDR1 PRHDT, CDR2 FYEKMQ (reference sequence). The CDR3 is 14 amino acids. The CDR3 protein is CASSTRQGTYEQYF. Full variable domain (outside the CDR3, taken from reference TRBV13 and TRBJ2-7): AAGVIQSPRHLIKEKRETATLKCYPIPRHDTVYWYQQGPGQDPQFLISFYEKMQSDKGSIPDRFSAQQFSDYHSELNMSSLELGDSALYFCASSTRQGTYEQYFGPGTRLTVT.

This sequence joins TRBV7-9 and TRBJ2-5; TCRdb's D gene call, TRBD1, goes unchecked for lack of DNA. The CDR3 is 13 amino acids. Germline V gene data show CDR1 as SEHNR and CDR2 as FQNEAQ (reference sequence). CDR3 protein: CASSRAGAETQYF. The entire variable domain, with the rest obtained from reference TRBV7-9 and TRBJ2-5, is as follows: DTGVSQNPRHKITKRGQNVTFRCDPISEHNRLYWYRQTLGQGPEFLTYFQNEAQLEKSRLLSDRFSAERPKGSFSTLEIQRTEQGDSAMYLCASSRAGAETQYFGPGTRLLVL.

This rearrangement joins TRBV18 to TRBJ2-5. Looked up from germline, CDR1 is KGHSH and CDR2 is LQKENI. This CDR3 is built from 12 residues. CDR3 amino acids: CASSPDKAPQYF.